A selection of T cell receptor beta chains follows, all from one sample in a study of blood T cell repertoires in COVID-19. The protocol was immunoSEQ multiplex PCR, while the TCRdb copy is restricted to in-frame clones and leaves out a portion. The sample includes approximately 100,000 clones, around 90% seen only once; the top ten take around 6%. The specimen sequenced was peripheral blood. These receptor sequences come from a woman aged 55-69 years with acute or convalescent COVID-19. CDR3s include the opening cysteine and the closing phenylalanine or tryptophan. Each record gives: J gene, V gene, D gene, CDR3 protein. A D gene is named only where the DNA matches it firmly.

>TRBJ2-2|TRBV24-1|NA
CATSAGLNTGELFF
>TRBJ1-3|TRBV19|TRBD1
CAGGGGRSGNTIYF
>TRBJ2-1|TRBV12-5|TRBD2
CASGLDPGLENNEQFF
>TRBJ2-3|TRBV11-2|NA
CASSLDHRDTDTQYF
>TRBJ1-3|TRBV5-1|TRBD1
CASSSSTGITGNTIYF
>TRBJ2-5|TRBV4-1|NA
CASSLLGSGQETQYF
>TRBJ1-4|TRBV5-8|NA
CASSRRGANEKLFF
>TRBJ2-7|TRBV10-3|NA
CAISESSRLPEQYF
>TRBJ1-1|TRBV5-1|NA
CASSFRQTNTEAFF
>TRBJ2-3|TRBV7-6|NA
CASSLVNSGTDTQYF
>TRBJ2-1|TRBV12-5|NA
CASERRVAEGPSNEQFF
>TRBJ2-7|TRBV3-1/TRBV3-2|NA
CASSQGTGGGRSYEQYF
>TRBJ2-1|TRBV9|TRBD2
CASSVESSGYNEQFF
>TRBJ1-6|TRBV5-1|NA
CASSFGHGNNSPLHF
>TRBJ1-1|TRBV11-3|TRBD1
CASSPRTGVNTEAFF
>TRBJ2-1|TRBV5-1|TRBD2
CASSLRPRASGSLSSYNEQFF
>TRBJ1-2|TRBV6-5|NA
CASTEDLYGYTF
>TRBJ1-3|TRBV4-1|NA
CASSQDLQRGMAGNTIYF
>TRBJ1-1|TRBV5-1|TRBD1
CASSQGQVPAFF
>TRBJ2-2|TRBV19|TRBD2
CASTVAGGPTGELFF
>TRBJ2-1|TRBV30|TRBD2
CAWRVAGYSYNEQFF
>TRBJ2-3|TRBV3-1/TRBV3-2|TRBD2
CASSQESLAGLDTQYF
>TRBJ2-2|TRBV29-1|TRBD2
CSVLGLAGGDTGELFF
>TRBJ2-2|TRBV15|NA
CATSRDPPRTGSAGELFF
>TRBJ2-6|TRBV2|NA
CASSDGGQRRNSGANVLTF
>TRBJ2-1|TRBV7-2|NA
CASTQGAYNEQFF
>TRBJ2-1|TRBV25-1|TRBD2
CASKAGGLQYNEQFF
>TRBJ2-1|TRBV9|TRBD1
CASTPTGMDNEQFF
>TRBJ2-5|TRBV5-4|TRBD2
CASSWVSGSSETQYF
>TRBJ1-4|TRBV29-1|TRBD1
CSVLPGQANEKLFF
>TRBJ1-5|TRBV3-1/TRBV3-2|NA
CASSPRGSNQPQHF
>TRBJ2-1|TRBV7-9|NA
CASSLAGLLPIERNEQFF
>TRBJ2-3|TRBV7-6|NA
CASSLDPGDTQYF
>TRBJ1-4|TRBV19|NA
CASSIRSRTNEKLFF
>TRBJ2-3|TRBV7-2|TRBD2
CASRARSGRAGTTDTQYF
>TRBJ1-2|TRBV5-1|NA
CASSLEAPYGYTF
>TRBJ2-1|TRBV24-1|NA
CATSDPSGSTYNEQFF
>TRBJ2-2|TRBV28|NA
CATQGIVPGELFF
>TRBJ2-1|TRBV27|TRBD2
CASSIAGGWHEQFF
>TRBJ1-5|TRBV28|NA
CASSLLGRNQPQHF
>TRBJ1-1|TRBV19|NA
CASSTGQNTEAFF
>TRBJ1-1|TRBV6-5|NA
CASALGGNTEAFF
>TRBJ2-4|TRBV11-1|NA
CASSRGGRENIQYF